This T cell receptor (beta chain) emerged from a study of identifying expanded T cells in peripheral blood. Study outcomes and limitations: Technical replicates showed about 1.1 changed clones; approximately two weeks 15 to 20; four weeks 19. Variance in clone template counts between approximately 2-week samples significantly increased with total template count across all healthy donors.

Method: immunoSEQ multiplex PCR; TCRdb's copy keeps in-frame clones and lacks some. The data hold 55,000 to 80,000 clones, with over 80% observed a single time. Trimming removed 5 bases from V and 6 bases from J, with 14 bases in between. The CDR3 runs to 13 residues. The germline V gene encodes CDR1 SGHTA and CDR2 FQGTGA. Notes on this clone: Its matching antigen is unknown.

No infections or other immune events were documented during collection. The material sequenced was blood. The receptor was isolated from a person aged 18-70 years in good health. The chain uses TRBV7-3 and TRBJ2-7; no firm D call. This CDR3 reads CASSHPFAPEQYV. CDR3 bases: TGTGCCAGCAGCCACCCGTTCGCGCCCGAGCAGTACGTC.